The 27 T cell receptor beta chains reported below all come from one sample, sequenced in a study of blood T cell repertoires in COVID-19. The method was immunoSEQ multiplex PCR; TCRdb's version includes in-frame clones alone and lacks a portion of them. Of about 260,000 clones in the sample, 85% to 90% were seen once. Sequences were obtained from PBMCs or T cells enriched from blood (not recorded which). These receptors came from a man in his fifties who had been exposed to COVID-19.

The rearrangement uses TRBV6-4 and TRBJ1-5; D is uncertain. The germline V gene encodes CDR1 MRHNA and CDR2 SNTAGT. The CDR3 contains 18 residues. Trimming took 0 bases from V and 0 from J, leaving 15 bases between them. CDR3 protein: CASSDSSGRVDSNQPQHF. Written as DNA, the CDR3 is TGTGCCAGCAGTGACTCGAGCGGCCGGGTAGATAGCAATCAGCCCCAGCATTTT.

J is TRBJ1-5 and V is TRBV12-3 or TRBV12-4; 8 positions agree with TRBD1. The CDR3 has 13 amino acids. The V and J ends lost 6 bases and 6 bases, in that order; junction bases with no gene match: 4. The CDR3: CASRQQGGQPQHF. CDR3 DNA: TGTGCCAGCAGGCAACAGGGGGGTCAGCCCCAGCATTTT.

The V and J genes are TRBV5-4 and TRBJ1-1; the match to TRBD1 covers 8 bases. J lost 4 bases, V lost 0 bases, and 11 bases had no gene match. The CDR3 contains 17 residues. Germline V lookup: CDR1 SGHNT, CDR2 YYREEE (reference sequence). The CDR3: CASSLGGQEQVGTEAFF. In DNA, the CDR3 is TGTGCCAGCAGCTTGGGGGGACAGGAGCAGGTGGGCACTGAAGCTTTCTTT.

CDR3 in amino acids: CASSGGRPNEKLFF. Written as DNA, the CDR3 is TGCGCCAGCAGCGGAGGGAGACCTAATGAAAAACTGTTTTTT. The rearrangement joins TRBV5-1 to TRBJ1-4; D gene ambiguous. This CDR3 is 14 amino acids long. Germline V gene lookup returns CDR1 SGHRS and CDR2 YFSETQ. The V and J ends lost 4 bases and 3 bases respectively, with 10 bases between them.

Remarks on this clone: Other DNA sequences from this sample encode an identical CDR3 as well. The CDR3 region is CASTGTTNEKLFF. In DNA form, the CDR3 reads TGTGCCAGCACAGGTACCACTAATGAAAAACTGTTTTTT. The V gene is TRBV2, the J gene TRBJ1-4; D not resolved. Trimming cost V 7 bases and J 2 bases, with 8 bases left between them. The length of the CDR3 is 13 residues. Germline lookup yields CDR1 SNHLY and CDR2 FYNNEI.

With respect to this clone: Because the CDR3's place on the DNA is in doubt, the DNA is left out and the CDR3 is given as listed by TCRdb. V and J are TRBV3-1 (or the pseudogene TRBV3-2) and TRBJ1-2. The CDR3 length is 15 residues, termini included. Germline-derived CDR1 and CDR2 are LGHDT and YNNKEL (reference sequence). The CDR3 protein is CASSPSGRGDYGYTF.

This rearrangement joins TRBV11-3 to TRBJ1-1; 9 nucleotides match TRBD1. The germline V gene has CDR1 SGHNT and CDR2 YENEEA. This CDR3 region has 13 residues. Trimming cost V 6 bases and J 5 bases; bases outside gene matches: 4. The CDR3 nucleotides are TGTGCCAGCAGAAGACAGGGGGTAACTGAAGCTTTCTTT. Its translation: CASRRQGVTEAFF.

The genes are TRBV14 and TRBJ2-5; D perhaps matches TRBD1 (5 bases). Germline lookup yields CDR1 SGHDN and CDR2 FVKESK. The CDR3 is 15 residues long. V was trimmed by 1 base and J by 4 bases, leaving 13 bases between them. The CDR3 coding sequence is TGTGCCAGCAGCCAAGGATTGACAGTGTCAGAGACCCAGTACTTC. Protein product: CASSQGLTVSETQYF. Full variable domain (remainder filled in from reference TRBV14 and TRBJ2-5): EAGVTQFPSHSVIEKGQTVTLRCDPISGHDNLYWYRRVMGKEIKFLLHFVKESKQDESGMPNNRFLAERTGGTYSTLKVQPAELEDSGVYFCASSQGLTVSETQYFGPGTRLLVL.

V and J are TRBV2 and TRBJ1-1, with 9 nucleotides matching TRBD1. With 5 bases clipped from V and 5 bases from J, the junction kept 6 bases outside the gene matches. This CDR3 has 14 residues. Germline CDR1 is SNHLY and CDR2 is FYNNEI. As DNA, the CDR3 is TGTGCCAGCAGTAAAGACAGGGGGGCGACTGAAGCTTTCTTT. Its translation is CASSKDRGATEAFF.

The rearrangement uses TRBV28 and TRBJ1-5; 9 bases fit TRBD1. Germline values: CDR1 MDHEN, CDR2 SYDVKM. V lost 5 bases and J lost 5; bases outside the gene matches: 7. The CDR3 is 15 amino acids. The CDR3 loop reads CASSQQGAGDQPQHF. The CDR3 nucleotides are TGTGCCAGCAGTCAACAGGGGGCGGGGGATCAGCCCCAGCATTTT.

This chain connects TRBV5-5 to TRBJ1-1, with a tentative D call TRBD1 (5 bases). Trimming stripped 4 bases from V and 3 bases from J, with 16 bases between. This CDR3 comprises 15 residues. Germline loops: CDR1 SGHKS, CDR2 YYEKEE (reference sequence). The CDR3 is CASSPGLYLDTEAFF. The CDR3 DNA reads TGTGCCAGCAGCCCGGGACTTTACCTGGACACTGAAGCTTTCTTT. The full variable domain, completed using reference TRBV5-5 and TRBJ1-1, is DAGVTQSPTHLIKTRGQQVTLRCSPISGHKSVSWYQQVLGQGPQFIFQYYEKEERGRGNFPDRFSARQFPNYSSELNVNALLLGDSALYLCASSPGLYLDTEAFFGQGTRLTVV.

The CDR3 region has the DNA TGCAGTGCTAGTTTAGGCGGGATCTCCTACAATGAGCAGTTCTTC. Translated: CSASLGGISYNEQFF. The chain links TRBV20-1 to TRBJ2-1; D perhaps matches TRBD2 (6 bases). Trimming left V 3 bases short and J 0 bases short, with 12 bases between. Germline values: CDR1 DFQATT, CDR2 SNEGSKA (reference sequence). The length of the CDR3 is 15 residues.

This clone came up a few times. CDR3 sequence: CASSSGGRQLYEQFF. The CDR3 DNA sequence: TGTGCCAGTAGTTCGGGGGGGAGGCAATTGTATGAGCAGTTCTTC. The chain carries TRBV19 and TRBJ2-1; 8 bases are a match to TRBD2. CDR1 and CDR2 from the germline V gene are LNHDA and SQIVND (reference sequence). This CDR3 contains 15 residues. J gave up 8 bases and V 5 bases, and 11 bases lay outside the gene matches.

V is TRBV12-3 or TRBV12-4 and J is TRBJ2-7; D is uncertain. This CDR3 has 9 amino acids. Deletions cut 5 bases from V and 9 bases from J, with 5 bases between. The CDR3, as DNA: TGTGCCAGCAGTGTCGGGCAGTACTTC. Translating gives CASSVGQYF.

CDR3 sequence: CASSYPSGGYTDTQYF. The CDR3 DNA follows: TGTGCCAGCAGCTATCCCTCGGGAGGGTACACAGATACGCAGTATTTT. V usage is TRBV11-3 and J usage is TRBJ2-3; TRBD2 agrees at 8 bases. Losses at the gene ends were 4 bases for V and 2 bases for J; bases not matched to a gene: 8. In germline, CDR1 is SGHNT, CDR2 YENEEA. The CDR3 totals 16 residues.

This clone was seen ten or more times. The chain combines TRBV11-2 with TRBJ2-7; possibly TRBD2 for D (5 bases). The length of the CDR3 is 13 residues. V was clipped by 5 bases and J by 6 bases, with 14 bases between them. Germline V CDR1 and CDR2: SGHAT, FQNNGV. CDR3 nucleotide sequence: TGTGCCAGCAGCCTCCGGGCCCTAGCCGAGCAGTACGTC. It encodes CASSLRALAEQYV.

This chain connects TRBV30 to TRBJ1-3; possibly TRBD1 for D (5 bases). From germline, CDR1 is GTSNPN and CDR2 SVGIG (reference sequence). V was cut by 5 bases and J by 0 bases, with 11 bases left in between. The CDR3 is 14 residues long. For the CDR3, the DNA is TGTGCCTGGGGCCGGGGGGGCTCTGGAAACACCATATATTTT. This sequence encodes CAWGRGGSGNTIYF. Complete variable domain (other parts from reference TRBV30 and TRBJ1-3): SQTIHQWPATLVQPVGSPLSLECTVEGTSNPNLYWYRQAAGRGLQLLFYSVGIGQISSEVPQNLSASRPQDRQFILSSKKLLLSDSGFYLCAWGRGGSGNTIYFGEGSWLTVV.

The table lists this clone with a count of one. The gene calls are TRBV2 and TRBJ1-6; 8 bases match TRBD1. The CDR3 is 13 amino acids. After removal of 8 bases from V and 8 bases from J, the junction contained 5 bases not matched to a gene. Germline CDR1 and CDR2: SNHLY and FYNNEI. The CDR3 loop reads CASGEQGDSPLHF. CDR3 nucleotide sequence: TGTGCCAGCGGGGAACAGGGGGATTCACCCCTCCACTTT.

V usage is TRBV18 and J usage is TRBJ1-1, with TRBD1 matching over 7 bases. The CDR3 runs 13 residues. V was pared by 10 bases and J by 4 bases, with 9 bases of the junction left unmatched. Per germline, CDR1 KGHSH and CDR2 LQKENI. Here the CDR3 reads CATADRQLTEAFF. In DNA form, the CDR3 reads TGTGCCACCGCGGACAGGCAACTCACTGAAGCTTTCTTT.

The chain joins TRBV4-1 to TRBJ1-3; no definite D call. The V gene's germline CDR1 is MGHRA and CDR2 YSYEKL. With 4 bases removed from V and 0 bases from J, the gap between germline ends came to 16 bases. The CDR3 totals 17 residues. The DNA of the CDR3 is TGCGCCAGCAGCCCCTTATCACTCCAAACCTCTGGAAACACCATATATTTT. Protein sequence: CASSPLSLQTSGNTIYF.

In DNA form, the CDR3 reads TGCGCCAGCAGCCATCTAGCGGGAGGTCCCTACGAGCAGTACGTC. Translated: CASSHLAGGPYEQYV. This sequence joins TRBV4-1 and TRBJ2-7, with 11 bases lining up with TRBD2. J lost 2 bases, V lost 3 bases, and 3 bases had no gene match. This CDR3 contains 15 residues. Germline loops: CDR1 MGHRA, CDR2 YSYEKL.

This clone appeared once. The chain uses TRBV5-5 and TRBJ1-3; TRBD1 might be the D (6 bases). CDR3 length: 17 amino acids. CDR1 and CDR2 from the germline V gene are SGHKS and YYEKEE (reference sequence). Trimming removed 4 bases from V and 2 bases from J, with 19 bases in between. The CDR3 is CASSRIGTQGAGNTIYF. CDR3 in DNA: TGTGCCAGCAGCCGAATTGGCACACAGGGTGCTGGAAACACCATATATTTT.

V gene TRBV7-2 combines with J gene TRBJ2-1; D is ambiguous. Germline CDR1 reads SGHTA; CDR2 reads FQGNSA. The germline V and J ends were trimmed by 3 bases and 7 bases, with 7 bases remaining between them. The CDR3 is made up of 12 amino acids. CDR3 protein: CASSFSSNEQFF. The CDR3, as DNA: TGTGCCAGCAGCTTTAGCAGTAATGAGCAGTTCTTC.

The V gene is TRBV7-8, the J gene TRBJ2-2; D uncertain. This CDR3 is built from 14 residues. Trimming removed 5 bases from V and 6 bases from J, with 13 bases in between. Germline CDR1 SGHVS, CDR2 FQNEAQ. DNA of the CDR3: TGTGCCAGCAGCGCCTCGGGTCCGGCCGGGGAGCTGTTTTTT. It translates to CASSASGPAGELFF.

This chain uses TRBV11-2 with TRBJ1-4, with 8 bases fitting TRBD1. Germline V gene sequence: CDR1 SGHAT, CDR2 FQNNGV. V dropped 4 bases and J dropped 7; count of bases not matched to a gene: 8. This CDR3 is 15 amino acids long. CDR3 loop: CASSSPIQGGEKLFF. DNA of the CDR3: TGTGCCAGCAGCTCGCCTATACAGGGGGGTGAAAAACTGTTTTTT.

A single count supports this clone. V and J are TRBV28 and TRBJ2-3, with 7 bases lining up with TRBD2. Germline lookup yields CDR1 MDHEN and CDR2 SYDVKM. The CDR3 loop spans 14 amino acids. J was trimmed by 6 bases and V by 1 base; bases with no gene match: 4. CDR3: CASSLSAGDDTQYF. DNA for the CDR3: TGTGCCAGCAGTTTATCTGCGGGAGACGATACGCAGTATTTT.

V gene TRBV3-1 (or the pseudogene TRBV3-2) combines with J gene TRBJ2-7, with D possibly matching TRBD2 (5 bases). Germline CDR1 and CDR2: LGHDT and YNNKEL (reference sequence). V was cut by 3 bases and J by 0 bases, with 12 bases left in between. This CDR3 comprises 15 residues. The chain's CDR3 is CASSHGSAVSYEQYV. CDR3 nucleotide sequence: TGTGCCAGCAGCCATGGTAGCGCCGTCTCCTACGAGCAGTACGTC.